The clone carrying this T cell receptor (beta chain) was counted ten times or more. The antigen remains unidentified. The data derive from a study of T cells in Graves' hyperthyroidism and ophthalmopathy. About the research overall: Peripheral blood sampling occurred at initial diagnosis, before any treatment.

Germline assignment: CDR1 SGHTA and CDR2 FQGTGA. V lost 1 base, J lost 1 base, and 9 bases stayed unmatched. The CDR3 is made up of 17 amino acids. Amplification yielded TCR beta CDR3 regions, with RNA transcripts as the source. An initial round of RT-PCR targeting the TCR CDR3 relied on the HTBI primer set. TCRdb itself ran the multiplex PCR reads through MiXCR, one entry per CDR3 protein. The sample contains approximately 640,000 distinct CDR3 sequences, about 18% of which appear only once. The study, taken as a whole, reports: Ophthalmopathy was told apart from stable hyperthyroidism by a 13 V-J model. Most thyroid clonotypes that were expanded above 0.001 also turned up in blood.

V usage is TRBV7-3 and J usage is TRBJ2-5; TRBD2 matches 7 bases. Sequencing was done on a sample of blood. This sequence originates from a man in his fifties or sixties with Graves' hyperthyroidism. CDR3 nucleotide sequence: TGTGCCAGCAGCTTAATGGGAAGCGGGACCCTCCAAGAGACCCAGTACTTC. Residues: CASSLMGSGTLQETQYF.